This T cell receptor (beta chain) is from a study of blood T cell repertoires in COVID-19. Study at large: Acute-phase and convalescent COVID-19 samples originated in the United States, Italy and Spain.

This clone was counted once. Germline V gene data show CDR1 as SGHRS and CDR2 as YFSETQ. The V gene lost 2 bases and the J gene lost 2 bases, with 4 bases spanning the gap. The CDR3 is 12 residues long. Repertoires were generated with immunoSEQ multiplex PCR, while TCRdb's copy carries only in-frame clones and drops some. The table records about 100,000 clones, about nine tenths of them present only once. Sequenced sample: peripheral blood. The chain uses TRBV5-1 and TRBJ2-5, with no clear D. The clonotype originates from a man in his forties or fifties with active COVID-19. For the CDR3, the DNA is TGCGCCAGCAGCTTAACACAAGAGACCCAGTACTTC. Translated, it gives CASSLTQETQYF.